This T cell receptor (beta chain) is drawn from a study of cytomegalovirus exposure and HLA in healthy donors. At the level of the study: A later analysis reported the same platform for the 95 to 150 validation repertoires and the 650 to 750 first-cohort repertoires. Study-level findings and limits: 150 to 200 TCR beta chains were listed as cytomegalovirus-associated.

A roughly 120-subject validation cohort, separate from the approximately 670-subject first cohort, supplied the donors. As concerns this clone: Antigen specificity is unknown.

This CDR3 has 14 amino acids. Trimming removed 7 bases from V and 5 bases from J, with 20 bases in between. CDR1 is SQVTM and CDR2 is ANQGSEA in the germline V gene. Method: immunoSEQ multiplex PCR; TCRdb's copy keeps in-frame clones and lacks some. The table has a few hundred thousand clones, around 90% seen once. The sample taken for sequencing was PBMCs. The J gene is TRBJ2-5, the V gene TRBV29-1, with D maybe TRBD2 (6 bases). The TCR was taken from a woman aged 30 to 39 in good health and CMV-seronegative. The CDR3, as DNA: TGCAGCGGGGCCATAGCGGCCTTTCGGGAGACCCAGTACTTC. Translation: CSGAIAAFRETQYF.